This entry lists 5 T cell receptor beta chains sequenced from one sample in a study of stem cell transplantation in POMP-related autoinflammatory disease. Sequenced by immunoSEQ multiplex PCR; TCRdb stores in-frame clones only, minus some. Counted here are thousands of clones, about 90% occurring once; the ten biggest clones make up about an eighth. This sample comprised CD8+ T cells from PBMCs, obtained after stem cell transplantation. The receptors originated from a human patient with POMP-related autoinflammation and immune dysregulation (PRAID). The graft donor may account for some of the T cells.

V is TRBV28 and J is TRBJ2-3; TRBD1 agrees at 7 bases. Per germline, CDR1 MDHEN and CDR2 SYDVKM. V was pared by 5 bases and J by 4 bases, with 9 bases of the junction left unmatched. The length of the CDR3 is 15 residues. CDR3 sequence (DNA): TGTGCCAGCAGTCCGAGGGGGCGACGTCCAGATACGCAGTATTTT. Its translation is CASSPRGRRPDTQYF.

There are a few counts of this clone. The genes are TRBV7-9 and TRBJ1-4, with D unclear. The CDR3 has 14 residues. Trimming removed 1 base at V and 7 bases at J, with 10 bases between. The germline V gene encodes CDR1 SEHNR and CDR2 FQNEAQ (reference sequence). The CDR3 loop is CASSLVGMVEKLFF. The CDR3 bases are TGTGCCAGCAGCTTAGTAGGGATGGTTGAAAAACTGTTTTTT.

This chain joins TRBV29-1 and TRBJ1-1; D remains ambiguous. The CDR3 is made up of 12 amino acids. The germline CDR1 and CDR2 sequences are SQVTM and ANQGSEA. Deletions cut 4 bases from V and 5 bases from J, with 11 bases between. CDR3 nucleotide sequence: TGCAGCGTTGTCGGGCTGGGGACTGAAGCTTTCTTT. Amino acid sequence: CSVVGLGTEAFF.

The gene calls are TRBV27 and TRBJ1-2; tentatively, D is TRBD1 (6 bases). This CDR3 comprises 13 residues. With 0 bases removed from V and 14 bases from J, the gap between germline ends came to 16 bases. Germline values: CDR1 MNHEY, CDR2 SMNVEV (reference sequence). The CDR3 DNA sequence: TGTGCCAGCAGTTTATCTCCGACAGGACGCGTAACCTTC. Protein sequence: CASSLSPTGRVTF.

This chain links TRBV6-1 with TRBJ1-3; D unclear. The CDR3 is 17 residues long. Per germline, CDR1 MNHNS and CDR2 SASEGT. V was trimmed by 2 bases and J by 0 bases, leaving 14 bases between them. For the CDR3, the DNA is TGTGCCAGCAGTGAATTTTTGTACGGAGACTCTGGAAACACCATATATTTT. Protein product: CASSEFLYGDSGNTIYF.